The 32 T cell receptor beta chains reported below all come from one sample, sequenced in a study of neoadjuvant anti-PD-1 for oral cavity cancer. Repertoires were generated with immunoSEQ multiplex PCR, while TCRdb's copy carries only in-frame clones and drops some. The sample comprises around 62,000 clones, roughly three quarters of which are singletons, and 2.5% to 3% rests with the top ten. The material sequenced was PBMCs, taken before nivolumab (anti-PD-1) treatment. All receptors derive from a person between 35 and 79 years old with oral cavity squamous cell carcinoma.

The genes are TRBV28 and TRBJ2-3; D not resolved. Deletions cut 4 bases from V and 4 bases from J, with 6 bases between. Germline V gene lookup returns CDR1 MDHEN and CDR2 SYDVKM. The CDR3 is 12 residues long. Here the CDR3 reads CASSYFPDTQYF. The CDR3, as DNA: TGTGCCAGCAGTTACTTTCCAGATACGCAGTATTTT.

Concerning this clone itself: The junction and the germline gene differ at one end; a read error may be behind it. Distinct nucleotide sequences in the sample also encode this CDR3. The chain is built from TRBV6-8 and TRBJ1-5; D perhaps matches TRBD1 (5 bases). Germline-derived CDR1 and CDR2 are MNHGY and SAAAGT. The CDR3 totals 15 residues. The CDR3, as DNA: TGTGCCAGCAGCTACTCGCCGGGGCTCGGTCAGCCCCAGCATTTT. The encoded protein is CASSYSPGLGQPQHF.

V gene TRBV10-1 combines with J gene TRBJ2-1; 9 positions match TRBD2. The trim removed 0 bases at V and 4 bases at J, leaving 7 bases unmatched. The germline CDR1 and CDR2 sequences are WNHNN and SYGVQD (reference sequence). This CDR3 comprises 17 residues. CDR3 residues: CASSESIAGGPYNEQFF. In DNA form, the CDR3 reads TGCGCCAGCAGTGAGTCGATCGCGGGGGGGCCTTACAATGAGCAGTTCTTC.

CDR3 amino acids: CASSFKDSPPYEQYF. The CDR3 bases are TGTGCCAGCAGCTTTAAGGACTCGCCCCCCTACGAGCAGTACTTC. The chain combines TRBV7-8 with TRBJ2-7; TRBD2 is a possible D gene (5 bases). CDR1 SGHVS and CDR2 FQNEAQ come from the germline V gene. The V gene lost 3 bases and the J gene lost 2 bases, with 14 bases spanning the gap. The CDR3 is made up of 15 amino acids.

The chain links TRBV6-1 to TRBJ2-7, with TRBD2 matching 7 bases. The V segment lost 5 bases and the J segment 2 bases; nucleotides outside the gene matches: 9. Germline lookup yields CDR1 MNHNS and CDR2 SASEGT. This CDR3 comprises 15 residues. In DNA form, the CDR3 reads TGTGCCAGCAGTTCGGGGGGAGGGGCTCCCTACGAGCAGTACTTC. It specifies CASSSGGGAPYEQYF.

This clone was seen more than once but under ten times. The V and J genes are TRBV15 and TRBJ1-2, with D maybe TRBD1 (5 bases). There are 14 residues in the CDR3. V lost 8 bases, J lost 7 bases, and 20 bases lay in between. CDR1 is LNHNV and CDR2 is YYDKDF in the germline V gene (reference sequence). Here the CDR3 reads CATLGGWPAFGYTF. Written as DNA, the CDR3 is TGTGCCACCCTCGGGGGTTGGCCGGCCTTTGGCTACACCTTC.

This chain links TRBV5-6 with TRBJ2-3; D not resolved. This CDR3 is 14 amino acids long. V gave up 5 bases and J gave up 7 bases, with 17 bases separating them. CDR1 and CDR2 from the germline V gene are SGHDT and YYEEEE. The CDR3 reads CASRVGTLRNTQYF. CDR3 sequence (DNA): TGTGCCAGCAGGGTCGGAACCCTCCGAAATACGCAGTATTTT.

V is TRBV27 and J is TRBJ2-7; D remains ambiguous. Germline CDR1 is MNHEY and CDR2 is SMNVEV (reference sequence). This CDR3 comprises 18 residues. V was shortened by 1 base and J by 3 bases, with 22 bases between the two germline ends. CDR3 sequence reads: CASSLFPTPELVLYEQYF. CDR3 sequence (DNA): TGTGCCAGCAGTTTATTCCCGACCCCCGAGCTTGTACTCTACGAGCAGTACTTC.

The genes are TRBV5-1 and TRBJ1-4, with 7 bases identical to TRBD1. This CDR3 has 16 amino acids. The J segment lost 8 bases and the V segment lost 4 bases, leaving 14 bases of the junction unmatched. CDR1 and CDR2 (germline): SGHRS, YFSETQ. The CDR3 here is CASSPTPTGSGEKLFF. In DNA form, the CDR3 reads TGCGCCAGCAGCCCGACTCCGACAGGGTCAGGAGAAAAACTGTTTTTT.

This CDR3 reads CASSPTGQANIQYF. The CDR3 DNA reads TGCGCCAGCAGCCCGACAGGGCAAGCGAACATTCAGTACTTC. The J gene is TRBJ2-4, the V gene TRBV5-1, with 7 bases lining up with TRBD1. The trim removed 4 bases at V and 7 bases at J, leaving 8 bases unmatched. The germline CDR1 and CDR2 sequences are SGHRS and YFSETQ. CDR3 size: 14 residues.

The chain is built from TRBV9 and TRBJ1-6; 11 nucleotides match TRBD1. The trim removed 0 bases at V and 8 bases at J, leaving 4 bases unmatched. CDR1 is SGDLS, CDR2 YYNGEE, per germline. The CDR3 loop spans 16 amino acids. The CDR3 loop reads CASSVAGDRGDSPLHF. The CDR3 DNA is TGTGCCAGCAGCGTAGCTGGGGACAGGGGGGATTCACCCCTCCACTTT.

The chain employs TRBV6-5 and TRBJ1-6; no firm D call. CDR1 MNHEY and CDR2 SVGAGI come from the germline V gene. CDR3 size: 16 residues. Trimming left V 2 bases short and J 7 bases short, with 15 bases between. Here the CDR3 DNA reads TGTGCCAGCAGTTACGAGGCAGGCCGGCGGAATTCACCCCTCCACTTT. Encoded protein: CASSYEAGRRNSPLHF.

The gene calls are TRBV29-1 and TRBJ1-2; TRBD1 is a possible D gene (5 bases). Germline assignment: CDR1 SQVTM and CDR2 ANQGSEA. The CDR3 is made up of 11 amino acids. V lost 6 bases to trimming and J lost 10 bases, with 15 bases between them. This CDR3 reads CSVGGGADYTF. In DNA, the CDR3 is TGCAGCGTCGGGGGAGGGGCTGACTACACCTTC.

This clone showed up just once. The chain links TRBV30 to TRBJ1-1, with D perhaps matching TRBD1 (6 bases). The V end was cut by 2 bases, the J end by 7 bases, with 11 bases between. The CDR3 contains 12 residues. CDR1 and CDR2 from the germline V gene are GTSNPN and SVGIG (reference sequence). The DNA of the CDR3 is TGTGCCTGGAGTAAAGGGGGGATTGAAGCTTTCTTT. This encodes CAWSKGGIEAFF.

This clone was seen only once. The chain uses TRBV7-7 and TRBJ2-5; 15 bases line up with TRBD2. The germline V gene has CDR1 SSHAT and CDR2 FNYEAQ (reference sequence). V lost 1 base, J lost 4 bases, and 4 bases stayed unmatched. The CDR3 has 17 amino acids. CDR3 loop: CASSLGTSGGASETQYF. As DNA, the CDR3 is TGTGCCAGCAGCTTAGGGACTAGCGGGGGGGCATCAGAGACCCAGTACTTC.

The chain joins TRBV6-5 to TRBJ2-5, with D possibly TRBD2 on 6 matching bases. The CDR3 totals 14 residues. The V end lost 0 bases, the J end lost 11 bases, and 16 bases lay between the germline ends. Germline CDR1 MNHEY, CDR2 SVGAGI. As DNA, the CDR3 is TGTGCCAGCAGTTACTCTACCGGGACGGGAGAGCAGTACTTC. Translating it yields CASSYSTGTGEQYF.

This clone has just a few counts. The genes are TRBV10-2 and TRBJ2-7; 10 bases are shared with TRBD2. Germline values: CDR1 WSHSY, CDR2 SAAADI. J gave up 4 bases and V 3 bases, and 6 bases lay outside the gene matches. This CDR3 comprises 15 residues. The CDR3 loop reads CASSDLAGGEYEQYF. In nucleotides, the CDR3 is TGCGCCAGCAGTGACTTAGCGGGGGGTGAATACGAGCAGTACTTC.

This chain joins TRBV5-1 and TRBJ1-2; D is undetermined. CDR3 length: 16 amino acids. V gave up 4 bases and J gave up 3 bases, with 19 bases separating them. CDR1 is SGHRS, CDR2 YFSETQ, per germline. The CDR3 DNA reads TGCGCCAGCAGCCTGGCCAGGTCATATTCCCACTATGGCTACACCTTC. Encoded protein: CASSLARSYSHYGYTF.

The chain combines TRBV9 with TRBJ2-3, with 9 positions matching TRBD1. CDR1 and CDR2 from the germline V gene are SGDLS and YYNGEE. V lost 2 bases and J lost 6; bases outside the gene matches: 1. The CDR3 has 13 residues. In DNA, the CDR3 is TGTGCCAGCAGCGTGGGACAGGGCGATACGCAGTATTTT. Translation: CASSVGQGDTQYF.

This clone appeared a few times. V and J are TRBV6-5 and TRBJ1-2, with D unclear. The CDR3 loop spans 13 amino acids. Trimming cost V 8 bases and J 3 bases, with 13 bases left between them. CDR1 and CDR2 (germline): MNHEY, SVGAGI. For the CDR3, the DNA is TGTGCCAGCGGCCGTCTCGGGTACTATGGCTACACCTTC. It encodes CASGRLGYYGYTF.

The genes are TRBV27 and TRBJ2-5; no definite D call. V lost 3 bases and J lost 5, with 13 bases in between. From germline, CDR1 is MNHEY and CDR2 SMNVEV (reference sequence). CDR3 length equals 14 residues. DNA for the CDR3: TGTGCCAGCAGTTTGATTGGGGAAAGGGAGACCCAGTACTTC. Translation: CASSLIGERETQYF.

V usage is TRBV11-2 and J usage is TRBJ1-4, with D maybe TRBD1 (5 bases). Germline V gives CDR1 SGHAT, CDR2 FQNNGV. Trimming removed 1 base from V and 4 bases from J, with 10 bases in between. The CDR3 extends over 15 amino acids. In DNA form, the CDR3 reads TGTGCCAGCAGCTTAGCTGCAGGGAATAATGAAAAACTGTTTTTT. This gives the protein CASSLAAGNNEKLFF.

This clone was picked up a small number of times. The rearrangement links TRBV9 to TRBJ2-1, with 8 bases fitting TRBD2. Per germline, CDR1 SGDLS and CDR2 YYNGEE. The V gene end was trimmed by 4 bases and the J gene end by 4 bases; junction bases not matched to a gene: 10. This CDR3 region has 16 residues. In DNA, the CDR3 is TGTGCCAGCAGCCCCGGGAGGGCTAGCGGATACAATGAGCAGTTCTTC. Its translation is CASSPGRASGYNEQFF. Full variable domain (outside the CDR3, taken from reference TRBV9 and TRBJ2-1): DSGVTQTPKHLITATGQRVTLRCSPRSGDLSVYWYQQSLDQGLQFLIQYYNGEERAKGNILERFSAQQFPDLHSELNLSSLELGDSALYFCASSPGRASGYNEQFFGPGTRLTVL.

V usage is TRBV11-2 and J usage is TRBJ2-7; TRBD2 agrees at 12 bases. Germline CDR1 and CDR2: SGHAT and FQNNGV. CDR3 length equals 15 residues. Trimming at V came to 1 base and at J to 4 bases, leaving 2 bases not matched to a gene. The CDR3 sequence: CASSLASGGGYEQYF. CDR3 in DNA: TGTGCCAGCAGCTTAGCTAGCGGGGGGGGGTACGAGCAGTACTTC.

This clone was counted only a few times. The sample has other DNA sequences that encode this CDR3 too. The chain joins TRBV6-1 to TRBJ2-1, with TRBD2 identical over 7 bases. The CDR3 spans 15 residues. Germline V gene sequence: CDR1 MNHNS, CDR2 SASEGT. V trimming: 5 bases; J trimming: 4 bases; junction bases outside the gene matches: 8. The CDR3 sequence: CASSLGGNSYNEQFF. The CDR3 coding sequence is TGTGCCAGCAGTCTCGGGGGGAACTCATACAATGAGCAGTTCTTC.

V and J are TRBV5-1 and TRBJ2-1, with 8 bases identical to TRBD1. The CDR3 is 13 residues long. Germline V gene data show CDR1 as SGHRS and CDR2 as YFSETQ. V gave up 2 bases and J gave up 10 bases; unmatched junction bases: 5. The CDR3 DNA reads as TGCGCCAGCAGCTTCCAGGGGGCGCCAGAGCAGTTCTTC. As protein: CASSFQGAPEQFF. Full variable domain (rest looked up from reference TRBV5-1 and TRBJ2-1): KAGVTQTPRYLIKTRGQQVTLSCSPISGHRSVSWYQQTPGQGLQFLFEYFSETQRNKGNFPGRFSGRQFSNSRSEMNVSTLELGDSALYLCASSFQGAPEQFFGPGTRLTVL.

Concerning this clone: Sequence at one end of the junction differs from germline and may be a read error. The chain is built from TRBV5-4 and TRBJ1-5; no firm D call. There are 16 residues in the CDR3. Germline-derived CDR1 and CDR2 are SGHNT and YYREEE (reference sequence). The CDR3 coding sequence is TGTGTCAGCAGCTTGGGTGGGTTCGGCCCCAATCAGCCCCAGCATTTT. Amino acids: CVSSLGGFGPNQPQHF.

The genes are TRBV7-9 and TRBJ1-1; 7 nucleotides align to TRBD1. The CDR3 sequence is 14 residues long. Germline lookup yields CDR1 SEHNR and CDR2 FQNEAQ (reference sequence). Trimming took 5 bases from V and 6 from J; bases not matched to a gene: 9. The DNA of the CDR3 is TGTGCCAGCAGCCCGGGACAGCTGACAGCTGAAGCTTTCTTT. Encoded protein: CASSPGQLTAEAFF. The full variable domain, in which reference TRBV7-9 and TRBJ1-1 provide the parts outside the CDR3, is DTGVSQNPRHKITKRGQNVTFRCDPISEHNRLYWYRQTLGQGPEFLTYFQNEAQLEKSRLLSDRFSAERPKGSFSTLEIQRTEQGDSAMYLCASSPGQLTAEAFFGQGTRLTVV.

The chain uses TRBV23-1 and TRBJ1-5; D uncertain. TRBV23-1 is an open reading frame, and its role is uncertain. V lost 6 bases and J 7 bases, leaving 1 base between the germline ends. This CDR3 comprises 9 residues. The CDR3, as DNA: TGCGCCAGCAGACAGCCCCAGCATTTT. It is translated as CASRQPQHF.

The chain uses TRBV14 and TRBJ1-1, with D possibly matching TRBD1 (6 bases). Between the trimmed V and J ends, which lost 4 bases and 5 bases, there was a span of 14 bases. Germline values: CDR1 SGHDN, CDR2 FVKESK. The CDR3 length is 14 residues. For the CDR3, the DNA is TGTGCCAGCAGCCGAGGGACCCAGGGGACTGAAGCTTTCTTT. It is translated as CASSRGTQGTEAFF.

The V and J genes are TRBV7-2 and TRBJ1-4; no clear D gene. V was pared by 5 bases and J by 10 bases, with 11 bases between. The CDR3 has 12 amino acids. Germline V gene lookup returns CDR1 SGHTA and CDR2 FQGNSA. The CDR3 protein is CASSIVDGKLFF. The CDR3 coding sequence is TGTGCCAGCAGCATTGTAGACGGAAAACTGTTTTTT.

This clone has just a few counts. This chain's CDR3 is CASSWSESTEAFF. The CDR3 bases are TGTGCCAGCAGCTGGAGCGAGAGCACTGAAGCTTTCTTT. The chain uses TRBV5-5 and TRBJ1-1; D is ambiguous. The CDR3 covers 13 residues. CDR1 is SGHKS, CDR2 YYEKEE, per germline (reference sequence). The germline V and J ends were trimmed by 3 bases and 4 bases, with 10 bases remaining between them.